This TCR beta chain was observed in a study of cytomegalovirus exposure and HLA in healthy donors. Study context: As an earlier analysis found, about 200 million T cells yielded fewer than 130 million unique TCR beta sequences. Study-level points and caveats: CMV serostatus alone was available as immune exposure information. While the bulk of TCR sequences proved rare, some public TCRs turned up in many donors. Altogether, around 160 TCR beta chains were recorded as cytomegalovirus-associated.

PCR primers comprised 60 Vbeta and 13 Jbeta primers. Method: immunoSEQ multiplex PCR; TCRdb's copy keeps in-frame clones and lacks some. The sample carries about 130,000 clones, about 85% recorded once. With 1 base clipped from V and 7 bases from J, the junction kept 7 bases outside the gene matches. Germline V CDR1 and CDR2: SGHRS, YFSETQ. The CDR3 loop spans 15 amino acids. As for this clone: Its target is not known.

Sequenced material: PBMCs. The sequence came from a boy between 10 and 17 years old in good health and CMV-seronegative. This chain joins TRBV5-1 and TRBJ2-2, with TRBD2 matching 7 bases. This CDR3 reads CASSLSAGEGGELFF. The CDR3 nucleotides read TGCGCCAGCAGCTTGTCGGCGGGAGAGGGCGGGGAGCTGTTTTTT. Supplemented by reference TRBV5-1 and TRBJ2-2, the full variable domain reads KAGVTQTPRYLIKTRGQQVTLSCSPISGHRSVSWYQQTPGQGLQFLFEYFSETQRNKGNFPGRFSGRQFSNSRSEMNVSTLELGDSALYLCASSLSAGEGGELFFGEGSRLTVL.